Listed below are T cell receptor beta chains from one sample, sequenced in a study of cytomegalovirus exposure and HLA in healthy donors. Profiling relied on immunoSEQ multiplex PCR, and the TCRdb table lists in-frame clones only, not all of them. The sample carries more than 95,000 clones, 65% to 75% recorded once. Sequencing was performed on PBMCs. These receptors originate from a woman between 45 and 60 years old in good health and CMV-seropositive. Each CDR3 is given with its conserved first and last residue. The D gene is left open where the match is weak. Not all rows give a size; the values are once, few, many and, for expanded clones, a class.

NA	TRBV11-1	TRBJ1-2	NA	CASSSHRVRYGYTF	TGTGCCAGCAGCTCCCACAGGGTACGGTATGGCTACACCTTC
few	TRBV7-6	TRBJ1-1	NA	CASSSPNRVEAFF	TGTGCCAGCAGCTCACCAAACAGGGTTGAAGCTTTCTTT
NA	TRBV13	TRBJ2-1	TRBD2	CASSLDHRGGDNEQFF	TGTGCCAGCAGCTTAGATCACCGGGGGGGCGACAATGAGCAGTTCTTC
NA	TRBV7-9	TRBJ1-1	NA	CSSSLPERGTNTEAFF	TGTTCCAGCAGCTTACCCGAACGGGGGACTAACACTGAAGCTTTCTTT
NA	TRBV30	TRBJ1-2	TRBD1	CAWSVRLAGQGSKGYTF	TGTGCCTGGAGTGTACGACTAGCCGGACAGGGTTCGAAAGGCTACACCTTC
NA	TRBV11-3	TRBJ2-1	NA	CASSLDGQYNEQFF	TGTGCCAGCAGCTTGGATGGACAGTACAATGAGCAGTTCTTC
NA	TRBV7-3	TRBJ1-1	TRBD1	CASSLVPGQEAFF	TGTGCCAGCAGCTTAGTTCCGGGACAGGAAGCTTTCTTT
NA	TRBV4-1	TRBJ2-3	TRBD1	CASSQAGQGEAHTQYF	TGCGCCAGCAGCCAAGCGGGACAGGGTGAGGCTCATACGCAGTATTTT
NA	TRBV9	TRBJ2-7	TRBD2	CASSVVVSGGFDEQYF	TGTGCCAGCAGCGTAGTGGTCAGCGGGGGATTCGACGAGCAGTACTTC
NA	TRBV14	TRBJ2-1	NA	CASSIPLGLEEYNEQFF	TGTGCCAGCAGCATACCCTTGGGACTGGAAGAATACAATGAGCAGTTCTTC
NA	TRBV15	TRBJ2-2	NA	CATSRDKVRGGAYTGELFF	TGTGCCACCAGCAGAGATAAAGTTCGTGGGGGCGCTTACACCGGGGAGCTGTTTTTT
NA	TRBV27	TRBJ2-1	NA	CASSQEQFF	TGTGCCAGCAGTCAGGAGCAGTTCTTC
NA	TRBV18	TRBJ2-7	NA	CASSPPSFHEQYF	TGTGCCAGCTCACCACCCTCGTTCCACGAGCAGTACTTC
NA	TRBV19	TRBJ1-6	TRBD1	CASSTITSGTGVNSPLHF	TGTGCCAGTAGTACCATTACCTCCGGGACAGGGGTCAATTCACCCCTCCACTTT
NA	TRBV7-2	TRBJ2-3	TRBD2	CASSFRGEGQYF	TGTGCCAGCAGCTTTCGAGGGGAGGGGCAGTATTTT
NA	TRBV15	TRBJ1-2	TRBD1	CATSRGGQTVHGYTF	TGTGCCACCAGCAGAGGGGGACAGACCGTACATGGCTACACCTTC
NA	TRBV9	TRBJ1-3	NA	CASSVATRSTIYF	TGTGCCAGCAGCGTAGCCACACGGAGCACCATATATTTT
NA	TRBV9	TRBJ2-2	NA	CASSVATVNTGELFF	TGTGCCAGCAGCGTAGCGACAGTAAACACCGGGGAGCTGTTTTTT
NA	TRBV7-2	TRBJ1-2	NA	CASSPQANYGYTF	TGTGCCAGCAGCCCCCAGGCTAACTATGGCTACACCTTC
few	TRBV9	TRBJ2-1	NA	CASSVVGIAAYNEQFF	TGTGCCAGCAGCGTAGTCGGGATAGCAGCATACAATGAGCAGTTCTTC
NA	TRBV7-2	TRBJ2-3	NA	CASSLGFSSSTDTQYF	TGTGCCAGCAGCTTAGGATTTAGCAGTAGCACAGATACGCAGTATTTT
NA	TRBV7-7	TRBJ2-7	TRBD1	CASSLALGQIYEQYF	TGTGCCAGCAGCTTAGCTCTGGGACAGATCTACGAGCAGTACTTC
medium-sized	TRBV4-3	TRBJ2-2	NA	CASSQFPGTGELFF	TGCGCCAGCAGCCAATTCCCGGGGACCGGGGAGCTGTTTTTT
few	TRBV6-6	TRBJ2-4	NA	CATSPLAKNIQYF	TGTGCCACTTCCCCACTAGCCAAAAACATTCAGTACTTC
NA	TRBV18	TRBJ1-1	NA	CASSPQPWGDTEAFF	TGTGCCAGCTCACCACAACCTTGGGGAGACACTGAAGCTTTCTTT
NA	TRBV18	TRBJ1-1	NA	CASSPPRGRTEAFF	TGTGCCAGCTCTCCTCCAAGGGGAAGAACTGAAGCTTTCTTT